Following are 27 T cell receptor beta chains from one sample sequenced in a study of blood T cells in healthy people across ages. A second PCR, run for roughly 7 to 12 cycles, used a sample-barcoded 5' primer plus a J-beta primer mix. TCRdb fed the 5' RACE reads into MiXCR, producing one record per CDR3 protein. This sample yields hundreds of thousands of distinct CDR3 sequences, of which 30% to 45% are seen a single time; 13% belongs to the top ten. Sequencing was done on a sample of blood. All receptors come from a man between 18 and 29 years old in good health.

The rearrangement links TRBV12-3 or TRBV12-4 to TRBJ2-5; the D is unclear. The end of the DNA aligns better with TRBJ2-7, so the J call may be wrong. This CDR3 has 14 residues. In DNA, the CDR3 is TGTGCCAGCAGTTTACTCGAACCGCCCTACGAGCAGTACTTC. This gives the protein CASSLLEPPYEQYF.

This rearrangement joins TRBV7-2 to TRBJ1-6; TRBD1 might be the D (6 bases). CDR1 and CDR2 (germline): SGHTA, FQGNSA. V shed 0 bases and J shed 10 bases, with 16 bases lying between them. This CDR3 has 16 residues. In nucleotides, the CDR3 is TGTGCCAGCAGCTTAGCAGGAGCAGGGGCAGGGTCACCCCTCCACTTT. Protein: CASSLAGAGAGSPLHF.

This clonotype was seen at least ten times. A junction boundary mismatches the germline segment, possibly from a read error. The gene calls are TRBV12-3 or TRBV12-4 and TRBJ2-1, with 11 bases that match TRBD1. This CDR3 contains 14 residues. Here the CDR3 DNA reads TGCGCCAGCAGCTGGACAGGGGGCCGAAATGAGCAGTTCTTC. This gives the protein CASSWTGGRNEQFF.

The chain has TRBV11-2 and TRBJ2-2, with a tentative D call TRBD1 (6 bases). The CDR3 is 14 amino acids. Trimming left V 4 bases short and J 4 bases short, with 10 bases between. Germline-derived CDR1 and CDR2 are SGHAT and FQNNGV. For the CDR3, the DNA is TGTGCCAGCAGCTCCGGACAGAGCACCGGGGAGCTGTTTTTT. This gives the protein CASSSGQSTGELFF.

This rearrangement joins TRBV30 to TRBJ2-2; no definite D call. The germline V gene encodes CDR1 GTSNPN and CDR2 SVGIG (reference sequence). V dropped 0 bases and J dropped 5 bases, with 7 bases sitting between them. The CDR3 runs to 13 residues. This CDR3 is CAWSVKGTGELFF. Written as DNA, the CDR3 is TGTGCCTGGAGTGTAAAGGGTACCGGGGAGCTGTTTTTT.

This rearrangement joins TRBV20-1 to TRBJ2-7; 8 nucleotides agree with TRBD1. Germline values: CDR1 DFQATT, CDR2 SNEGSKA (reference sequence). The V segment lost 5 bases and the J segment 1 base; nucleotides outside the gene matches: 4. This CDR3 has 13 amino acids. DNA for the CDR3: TGCAGTGCTCGCCGGGACAGGTCCTACGAGCAGTACTTC. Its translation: CSARRDRSYEQYF.

The CDR3 coding sequence is TGCAGTGCTAGAGAAGAGTGGATACAGACCCAGTACTTC. Residues: CSAREEWIQTQYF. The chain employs TRBV20-1 and TRBJ2-5; D is unclear. The CDR3 runs 13 residues. With 0 bases removed from V and 6 bases from J, the gap between germline ends came to 11 bases. CDR1 is DFQATT, CDR2 SNEGSKA, per germline (reference sequence).

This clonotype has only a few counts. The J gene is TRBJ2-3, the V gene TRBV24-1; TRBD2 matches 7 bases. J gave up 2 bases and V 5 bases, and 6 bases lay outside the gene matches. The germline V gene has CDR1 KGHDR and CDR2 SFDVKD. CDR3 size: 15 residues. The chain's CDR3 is CATSVGGTFTDTQYF. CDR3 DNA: TGTGCCACCAGTGTGGGAGGGACCTTCACAGATACGCAGTATTTT.

The CDR3 protein is CAIKGDSRNTEAFF. CDR3 coding DNA: TGTGCCATCAAGGGGGACAGCCGAAACACTGAAGCTTTCTTT. The gene calls are TRBV10-3 and TRBJ1-1; TRBD1 agrees at 7 bases. J gave up 2 bases and V 7 bases, and 7 bases lay outside the gene matches. The CDR3 extends over 14 amino acids. Germline CDR1 ENHRY, CDR2 SYGVKD.

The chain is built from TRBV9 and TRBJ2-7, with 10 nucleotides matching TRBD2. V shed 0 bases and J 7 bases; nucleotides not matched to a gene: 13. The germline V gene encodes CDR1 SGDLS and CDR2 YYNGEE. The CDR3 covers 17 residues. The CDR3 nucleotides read TGTGCCAGCAGCGTAGAGGAGCGGGGGGGGTACATCAATGAGCAGTACTTC. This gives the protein CASSVEERGGYINEQYF.

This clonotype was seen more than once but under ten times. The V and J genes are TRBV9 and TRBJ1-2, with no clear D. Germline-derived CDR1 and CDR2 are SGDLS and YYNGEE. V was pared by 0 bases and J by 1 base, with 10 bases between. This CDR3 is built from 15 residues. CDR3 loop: CASSVDGKINYGYTF. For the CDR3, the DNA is TGTGCCAGCAGCGTAGATGGCAAAATTAACTATGGCTACACCTTC.

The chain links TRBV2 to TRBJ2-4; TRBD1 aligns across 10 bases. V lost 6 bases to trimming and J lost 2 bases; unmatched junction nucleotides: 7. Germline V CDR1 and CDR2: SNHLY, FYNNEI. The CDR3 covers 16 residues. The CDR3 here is CASRPRTGGTKNIQYF. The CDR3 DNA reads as TGTGCCAGCAGGCCAAGGACAGGGGGAACCAAAAACATTCAGTACTTC.

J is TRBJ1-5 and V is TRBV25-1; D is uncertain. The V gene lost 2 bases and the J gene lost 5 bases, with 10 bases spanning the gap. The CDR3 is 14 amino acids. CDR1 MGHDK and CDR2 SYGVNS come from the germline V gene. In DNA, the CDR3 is TGTGCCAGCAGTGAAGTTGGGAGTTATCAGCCCCAGCATTTT. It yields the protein CASSEVGSYQPQHF.

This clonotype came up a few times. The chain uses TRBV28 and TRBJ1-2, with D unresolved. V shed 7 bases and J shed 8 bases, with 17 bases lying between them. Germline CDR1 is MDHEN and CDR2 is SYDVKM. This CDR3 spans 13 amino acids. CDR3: CASTPMGKEGYTF. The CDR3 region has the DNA TGTGCCAGCACCCCGATGGGTAAGGAAGGCTACACCTTC.

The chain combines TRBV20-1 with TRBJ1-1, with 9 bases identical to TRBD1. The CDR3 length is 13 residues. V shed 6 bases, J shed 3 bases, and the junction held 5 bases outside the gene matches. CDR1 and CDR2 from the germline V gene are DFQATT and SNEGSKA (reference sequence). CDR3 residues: CSAPRTGDTEAFF. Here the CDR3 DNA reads TGCAGTGCCCCAAGGACAGGGGACACTGAAGCTTTCTTT.

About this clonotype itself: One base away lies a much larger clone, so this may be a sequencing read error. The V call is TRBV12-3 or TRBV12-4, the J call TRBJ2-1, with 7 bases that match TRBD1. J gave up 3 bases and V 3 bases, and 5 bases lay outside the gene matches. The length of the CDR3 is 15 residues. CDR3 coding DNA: TGTGCCAGCAGTTTCCAAGACAGGGACTACAATGAGCAGTTCTTC. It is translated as CASSFQDRDYNEQFF.

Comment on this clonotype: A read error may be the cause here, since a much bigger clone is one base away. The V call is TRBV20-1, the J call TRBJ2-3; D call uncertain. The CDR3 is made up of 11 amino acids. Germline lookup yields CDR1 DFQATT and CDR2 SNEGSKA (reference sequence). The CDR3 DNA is TGCAGTGCTCTCTCCACAGAGACGCAGTATTTT. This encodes CSALSTETQYF.

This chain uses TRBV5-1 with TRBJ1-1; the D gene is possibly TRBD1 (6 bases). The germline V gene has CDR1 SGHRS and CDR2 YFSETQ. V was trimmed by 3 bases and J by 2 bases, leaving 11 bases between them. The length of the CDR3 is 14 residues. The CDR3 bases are TGCGCCAGCAGCTCACAGGGCAGCAACACTGAAGCTTTCTTT. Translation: CASSSQGSNTEAFF.

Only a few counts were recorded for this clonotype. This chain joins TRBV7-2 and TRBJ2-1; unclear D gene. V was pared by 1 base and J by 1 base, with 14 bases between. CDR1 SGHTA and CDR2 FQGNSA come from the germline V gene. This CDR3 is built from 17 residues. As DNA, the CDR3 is TGTGCCAGCAGCTTAGGGATGTGGACCCCGTCCTACAATGAGCAGTTCTTC. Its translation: CASSLGMWTPSYNEQFF. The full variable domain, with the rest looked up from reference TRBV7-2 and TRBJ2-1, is GAGVSQSPSNKVTEKGKDVELRCDPISGHTALYWYRQSLGQGLEFLIYFQGNSAPDKSGLPSDRFSAERTGGSVSTLTIQRTQQEDSAVYLCASSLGMWTPSYNEQFFGPGTRLTVL.

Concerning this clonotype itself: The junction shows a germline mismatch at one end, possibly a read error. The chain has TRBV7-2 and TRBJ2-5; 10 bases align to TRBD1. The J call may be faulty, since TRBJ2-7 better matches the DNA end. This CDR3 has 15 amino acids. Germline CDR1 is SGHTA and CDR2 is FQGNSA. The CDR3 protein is CASNLPGTGVYEQYF. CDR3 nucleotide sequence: TGTGCCAGCAACTTACCAGGGACAGGGGTCTACGAGCAGTACTTC.

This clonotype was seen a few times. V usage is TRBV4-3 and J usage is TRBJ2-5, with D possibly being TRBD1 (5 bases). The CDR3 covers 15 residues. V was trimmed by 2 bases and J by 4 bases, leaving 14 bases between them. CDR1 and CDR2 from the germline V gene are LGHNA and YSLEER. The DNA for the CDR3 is TGCGCCAGCAGCCAATCAAGGGGCGTAGGAGAGACCCAGTACTTC. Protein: CASSQSRGVGETQYF.

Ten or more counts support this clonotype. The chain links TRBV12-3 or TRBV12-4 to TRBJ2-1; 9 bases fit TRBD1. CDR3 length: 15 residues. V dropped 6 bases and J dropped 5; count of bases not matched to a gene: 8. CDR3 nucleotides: TGTGCCAGCAGCTCGGGGGACAGGGCTAACAATGAGCAGTTCTTC. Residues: CASSSGDRANNEQFF.

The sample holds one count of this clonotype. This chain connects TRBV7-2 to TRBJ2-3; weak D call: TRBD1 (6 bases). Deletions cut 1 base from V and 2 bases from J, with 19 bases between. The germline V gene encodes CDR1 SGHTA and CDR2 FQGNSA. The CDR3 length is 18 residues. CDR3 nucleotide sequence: TGTGCCAGCAGCTTAGAGGCACAGGGATTACGGTACACAGATACGCAGTATTTT. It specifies CASSLEAQGLRYTDTQYF.

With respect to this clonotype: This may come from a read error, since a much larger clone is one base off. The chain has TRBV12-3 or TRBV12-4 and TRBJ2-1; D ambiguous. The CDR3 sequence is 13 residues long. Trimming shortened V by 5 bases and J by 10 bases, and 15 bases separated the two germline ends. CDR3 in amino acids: CASSPGLTYEQFF. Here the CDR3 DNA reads TGTGCCAGCAGTCCCGGGTTAACCTACGAGCAGTTCTTC.

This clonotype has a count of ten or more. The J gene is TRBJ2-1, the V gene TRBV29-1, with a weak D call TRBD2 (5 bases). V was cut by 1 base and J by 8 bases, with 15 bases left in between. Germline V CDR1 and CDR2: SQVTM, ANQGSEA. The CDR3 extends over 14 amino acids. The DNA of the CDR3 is TGCAGCGTTGAAGTTGGCGGGTTCGAGGATGAGCAGTTCTTC. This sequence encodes CSVEVGGFEDEQFF.

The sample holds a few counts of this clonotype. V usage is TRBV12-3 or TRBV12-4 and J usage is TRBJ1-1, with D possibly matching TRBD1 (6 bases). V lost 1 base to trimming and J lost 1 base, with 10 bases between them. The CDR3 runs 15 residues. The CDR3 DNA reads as TGTGCCAGCAGTTTAGAGGGGGATGAGAACACTGAAGCTTTCTTT. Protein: CASSLEGDENTEAFF.

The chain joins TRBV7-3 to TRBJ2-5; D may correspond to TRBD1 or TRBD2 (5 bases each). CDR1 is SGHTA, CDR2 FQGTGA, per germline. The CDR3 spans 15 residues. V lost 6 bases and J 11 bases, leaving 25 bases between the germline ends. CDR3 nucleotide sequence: TGTGCCAGCAGTCCTTCCGGGGCGGAGTACAATGAGCAGTACTTC. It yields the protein CASSPSGAEYNEQYF.